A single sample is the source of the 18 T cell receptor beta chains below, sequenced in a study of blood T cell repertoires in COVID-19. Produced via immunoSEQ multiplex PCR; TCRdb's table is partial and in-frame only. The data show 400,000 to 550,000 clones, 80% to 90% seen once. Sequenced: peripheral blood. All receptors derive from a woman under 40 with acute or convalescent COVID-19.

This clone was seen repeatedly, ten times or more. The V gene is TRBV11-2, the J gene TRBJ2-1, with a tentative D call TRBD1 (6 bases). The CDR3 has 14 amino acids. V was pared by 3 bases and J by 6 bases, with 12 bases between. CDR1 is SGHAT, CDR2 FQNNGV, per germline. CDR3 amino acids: CASSFQGSVNEQFF. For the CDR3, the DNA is TGTGCCAGCAGCTTTCAGGGGTCCGTCAATGAGCAGTTCTTC.

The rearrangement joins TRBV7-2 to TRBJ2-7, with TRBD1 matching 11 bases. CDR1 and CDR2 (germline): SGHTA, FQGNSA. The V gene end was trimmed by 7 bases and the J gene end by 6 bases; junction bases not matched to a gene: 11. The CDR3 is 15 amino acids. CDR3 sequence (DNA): TGTGCCAGCAACAAAGGAGGACAGGGGGCGGTCGAGCAGTACTTC. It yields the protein CASNKGGQGAVEQYF.

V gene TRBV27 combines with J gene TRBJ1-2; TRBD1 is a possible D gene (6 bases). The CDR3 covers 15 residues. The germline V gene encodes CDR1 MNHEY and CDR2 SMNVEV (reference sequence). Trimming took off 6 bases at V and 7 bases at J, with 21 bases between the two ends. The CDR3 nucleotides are TGTGCCAGCAGGGCTCGGGGACAACTAAAGGGTGGCTACACCTTC. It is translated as CASRARGQLKGGYTF.

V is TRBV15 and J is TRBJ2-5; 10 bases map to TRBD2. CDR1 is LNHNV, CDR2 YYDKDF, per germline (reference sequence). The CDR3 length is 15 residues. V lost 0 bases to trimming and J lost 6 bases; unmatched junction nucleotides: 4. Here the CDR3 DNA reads TGTGCCACCAGCAGAGATCTAGCGGGGGTCAAGACCCAGTACTTC. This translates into CATSRDLAGVKTQYF.

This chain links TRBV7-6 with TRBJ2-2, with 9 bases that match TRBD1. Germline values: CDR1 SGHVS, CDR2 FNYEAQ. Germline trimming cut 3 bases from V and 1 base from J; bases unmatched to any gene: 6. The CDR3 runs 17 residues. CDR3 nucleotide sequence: TGTGCCAGCAGCTTGACGCTGGACAGGGGGAACACCGGGGAGCTGTTTTTT. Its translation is CASSLTLDRGNTGELFF. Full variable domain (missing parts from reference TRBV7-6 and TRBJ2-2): GAGVSQSPRYKVTKRGQDVALRCDPISGHVSLYWYRQALGQGPEFLTYFNYEAQQDKSGLPNDRFSAERPEGSISTLTIQRTEQRDSAMYRCASSLTLDRGNTGELFFGEGSRLTVL.

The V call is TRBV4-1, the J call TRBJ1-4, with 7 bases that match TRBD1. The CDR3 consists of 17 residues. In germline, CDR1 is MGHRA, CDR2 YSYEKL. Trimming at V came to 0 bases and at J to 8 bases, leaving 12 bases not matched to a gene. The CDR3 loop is CASSQDPRQGVVEKLFF. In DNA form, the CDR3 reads TGCGCCAGCAGCCAAGATCCCCGACAGGGTGTGGTGGAAAAACTGTTTTTT.

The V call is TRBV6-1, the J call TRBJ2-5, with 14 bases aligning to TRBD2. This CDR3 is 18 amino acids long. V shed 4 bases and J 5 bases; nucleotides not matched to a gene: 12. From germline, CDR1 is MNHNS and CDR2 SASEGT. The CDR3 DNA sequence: TGTGCCAGCAGTGCCAAAGGGACTAGCGGGGGTTTCAGGGAGACCCAGTACTTC. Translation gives CASSAKGTSGGFRETQYF.

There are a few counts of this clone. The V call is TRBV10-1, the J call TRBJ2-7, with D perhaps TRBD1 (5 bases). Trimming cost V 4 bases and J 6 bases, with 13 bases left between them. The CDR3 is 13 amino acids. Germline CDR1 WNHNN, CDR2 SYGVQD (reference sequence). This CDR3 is CASSVALTGEQYF. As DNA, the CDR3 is TGCGCCAGCAGTGTAGCTCTAACAGGCGAGCAGTACTTC.

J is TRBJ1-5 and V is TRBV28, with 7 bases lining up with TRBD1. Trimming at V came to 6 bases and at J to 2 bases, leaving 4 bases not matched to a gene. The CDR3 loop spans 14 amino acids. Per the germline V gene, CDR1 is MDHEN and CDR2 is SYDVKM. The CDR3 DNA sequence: TGTGCCAGCAGCACTCAGGGGGGCAATCAGCCCCAGCATTTT. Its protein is CASSTQGGNQPQHF.

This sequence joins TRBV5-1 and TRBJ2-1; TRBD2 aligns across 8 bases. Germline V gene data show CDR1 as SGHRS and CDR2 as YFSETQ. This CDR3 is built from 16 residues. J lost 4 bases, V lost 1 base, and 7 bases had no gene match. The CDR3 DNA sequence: TGCGCCAGCAGCTTGAATCCCCGGGGGGGGTACAATGAGCAGTTCTTC. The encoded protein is CASSLNPRGGYNEQFF.

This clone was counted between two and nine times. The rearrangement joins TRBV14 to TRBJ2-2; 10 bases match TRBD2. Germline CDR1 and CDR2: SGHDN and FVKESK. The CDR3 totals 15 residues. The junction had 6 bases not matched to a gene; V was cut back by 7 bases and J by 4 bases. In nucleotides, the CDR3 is TGTGCCAGCAAAAGCGGGGGGGCTTTCACCGGGGAGCTGTTTTTT. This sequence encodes CASKSGGAFTGELFF.

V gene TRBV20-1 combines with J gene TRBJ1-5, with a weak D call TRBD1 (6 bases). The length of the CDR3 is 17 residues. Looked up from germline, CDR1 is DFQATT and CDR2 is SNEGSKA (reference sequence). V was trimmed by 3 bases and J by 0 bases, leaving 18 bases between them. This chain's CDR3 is CSASSGVLPYSNQPQHF. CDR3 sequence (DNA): TGCAGTGCTAGTTCAGGGGTCCTCCCGTATAGCAATCAGCCCCAGCATTTT.

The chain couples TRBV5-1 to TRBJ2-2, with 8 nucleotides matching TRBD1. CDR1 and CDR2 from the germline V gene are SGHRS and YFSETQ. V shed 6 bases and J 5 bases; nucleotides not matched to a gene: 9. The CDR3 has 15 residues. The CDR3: CASISGGLGTGELFF. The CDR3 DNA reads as TGCGCCAGCATCTCAGGGGGCTTAGGAACCGGGGAGCTGTTTTTT. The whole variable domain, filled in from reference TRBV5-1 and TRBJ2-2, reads KAGVTQTPRYLIKTRGQQVTLSCSPISGHRSVSWYQQTPGQGLQFLFEYFSETQRNKGNFPGRFSGRQFSNSRSEMNVSTLELGDSALYLCASISGGLGTGELFFGEGSRLTVL.

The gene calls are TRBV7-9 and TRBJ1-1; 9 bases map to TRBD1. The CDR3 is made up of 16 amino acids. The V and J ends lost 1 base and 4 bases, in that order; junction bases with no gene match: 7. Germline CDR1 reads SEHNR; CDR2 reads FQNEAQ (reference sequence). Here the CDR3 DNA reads TGTGCCAGCAGCTTAGAAGAGACAGGGGGGACCACTGAAGCTTTCTTT. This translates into CASSLEETGGTTEAFF.

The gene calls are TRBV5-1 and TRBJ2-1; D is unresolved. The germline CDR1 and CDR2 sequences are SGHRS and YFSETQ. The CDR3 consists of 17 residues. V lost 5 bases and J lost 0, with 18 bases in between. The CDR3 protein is CASSTLLPKTSYNEQFF. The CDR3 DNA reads TGCGCCAGCAGTACTTTACTACCGAAAACCTCCTACAATGAGCAGTTCTTC.

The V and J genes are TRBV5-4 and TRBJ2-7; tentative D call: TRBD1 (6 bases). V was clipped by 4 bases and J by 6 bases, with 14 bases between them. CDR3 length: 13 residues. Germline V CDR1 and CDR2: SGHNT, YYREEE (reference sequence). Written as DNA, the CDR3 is TGTGCCAGCAGCCCAGCAGGGGTATCCGAGCAGTACTTC. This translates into CASSPAGVSEQYF.

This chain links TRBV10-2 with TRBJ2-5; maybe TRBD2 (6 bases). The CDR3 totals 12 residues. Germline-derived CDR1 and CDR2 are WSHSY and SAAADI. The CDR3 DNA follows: TGCGCGACGGGAGATGGTCGAGAGACCCAGTACTTC. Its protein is CATGDGRETQYF.

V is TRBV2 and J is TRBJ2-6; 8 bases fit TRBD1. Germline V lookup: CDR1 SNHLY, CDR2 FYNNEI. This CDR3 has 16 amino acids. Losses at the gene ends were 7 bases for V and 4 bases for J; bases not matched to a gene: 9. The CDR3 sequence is CASKGQGAPGANVLTF. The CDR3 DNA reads TGTGCCAGCAAGGGGCAGGGGGCGCCGGGGGCCAACGTCCTGACTTTC.